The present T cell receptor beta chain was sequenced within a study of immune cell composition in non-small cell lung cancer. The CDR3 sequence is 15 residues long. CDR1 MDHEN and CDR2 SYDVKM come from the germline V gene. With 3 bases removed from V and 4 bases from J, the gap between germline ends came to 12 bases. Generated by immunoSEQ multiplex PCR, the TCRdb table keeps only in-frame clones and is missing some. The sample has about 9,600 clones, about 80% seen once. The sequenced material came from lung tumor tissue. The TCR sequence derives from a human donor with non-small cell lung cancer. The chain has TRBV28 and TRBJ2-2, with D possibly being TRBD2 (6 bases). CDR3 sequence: CASSFGGFGTGELFF. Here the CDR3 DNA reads TGTGCCAGCAGTTTCGGGGGATTCGGCACCGGGGAGCTGTTTTTT.